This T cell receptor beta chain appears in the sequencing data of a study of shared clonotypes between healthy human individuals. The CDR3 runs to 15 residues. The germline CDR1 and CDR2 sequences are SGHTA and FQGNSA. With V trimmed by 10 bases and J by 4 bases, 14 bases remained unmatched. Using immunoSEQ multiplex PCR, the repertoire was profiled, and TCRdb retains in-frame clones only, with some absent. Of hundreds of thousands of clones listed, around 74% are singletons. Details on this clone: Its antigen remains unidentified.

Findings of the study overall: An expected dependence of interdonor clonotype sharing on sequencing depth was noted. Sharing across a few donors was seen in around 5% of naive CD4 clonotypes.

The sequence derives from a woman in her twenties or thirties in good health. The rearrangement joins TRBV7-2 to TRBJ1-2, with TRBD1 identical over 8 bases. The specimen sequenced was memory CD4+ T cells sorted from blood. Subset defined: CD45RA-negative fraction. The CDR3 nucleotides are TGTGCCACGCGGGCAGGGGGCGTAATAGGCTATGGCTACACCTTC. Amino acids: CATRAGGVIGYGYTF. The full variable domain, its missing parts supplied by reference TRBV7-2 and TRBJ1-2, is GAGVSQSPSNKVTEKGKDVELRCDPISGHTALYWYRQSLGQGLEFLIYFQGNSAPDKSGLPSDRFSAERTGGSVSTLTIQRTQQEDSAVYLCATRAGGVIGYGYTFGSGTRLTVV.